The text below deals with one T cell receptor beta chain. Germline V lookup: CDR1 SGHAT, CDR2 FQNNGV. The CDR3 is made up of 13 amino acids. V was shortened by 3 bases and J by 5 bases, with 10 bases between the two germline ends. The data were produced by immunoSEQ multiplex PCR, yet TCRdb's version contains in-frame clones alone and is incomplete. The data contain approximately 59,000 clones, 90% to 95% of them singletons. The data were obtained in a study of technical replicates of blood from a few donors. The clonotype originates from a human donor in good health. Some clones in this sample may be carry-over from other donors' samples. The V and J genes are TRBV11-2 and TRBJ2-5, with D hard to call. The sequencing sample was made of PBMCs. CDR3 region: CASSLARDETQYF. The CDR3 region has the DNA TGTGCCAGCAGCTTGGCTAGAGACGAGACCCAGTACTTC.